The rows below give T cell receptor beta chains drawn from one sample of a study of blood T cell repertoires in COVID-19. Data came from immunoSEQ multiplex PCR; TCRdb stores just in-frame clones and leaves some out. The sample consists of fewer than 250,000 clones, approximately 85% of them appearing once. The sequencing input was peripheral blood. Source of these receptors: a woman aged 70-85 years with active or convalescent COVID-19. The CDR3 runs from the conserved cysteine through the conserved F or W. The order of the fields is J gene, V gene, D gene, clone size, CDR3 protein, CDR3 DNA. A D gene is named only where the DNA matches it firmly. Size is omitted from some rows. Given values are once, few, many or a class for expanded clones.

>TRBJ2-7|TRBV6-2/TRBV6-3|TRBD1|.
CASSQGGDYEQYF
TGTGCCAGCAGCCAAGGGGGCGATTACGAGCAGTACTTC
>TRBJ2-3|TRBV7-9|TRBD2|.
CASSFSGMRADTQYF
TGTGCCAGCAGCTTTAGCGGGATGCGGGCAGATACGCAGTATTTT
>TRBJ1-5|TRBV10-2|TRBD1|.
CASSAHTTGVDSNQPQHF
TGCGCCAGCAGTGCCCACACTACAGGGGTCGATAGCAATCAGCCCCAGCATTTT
>TRBJ1-2|TRBV28|.|.
CASSPGNPYGYTF
TGTGCCAGCAGTCCAGGTAACCCCTATGGCTACACCTTC
>TRBJ2-2|TRBV5-6|TRBD2|.
CASSLGLAGVTGELFF
TGTGCCAGCAGCTTGGGACTAGCGGGAGTCACCGGGGAGCTGTTTTTT
>TRBJ2-3|TRBV7-9|TRBD2|.
CASSLGEAGSTDTQYF
TGTGCCAGCAGCTTAGGAGAAGCGGGAAGCACAGATACGCAGTATTTT
>TRBJ2-4|TRBV6-1|TRBD2|.
CASSENFAGLAVLAKNIQYF
TGTGCCAGCAGTGAAAATTTTGCAGGACTAGCGGTCTTGGCCAAAAACATTCAGTACTTC
>TRBJ2-3|TRBV5-1|.|.
CASSRTGDSTDTQYF
TGCGCCAGCAGCCGTACGGGAGATAGCACAGATACGCAGTATTTT
>TRBJ2-2|TRBV4-1|TRBD1|.
CASSVGQGAIGELFF
TGCGCCAGCAGCGTCGGGCAGGGGGCGATCGGGGAGCTGTTTTTT
>TRBJ2-7|TRBV5-4|.|.
CASSLRAGNFRDYEQYF
TGTGCCAGCAGCTTGCGGGCAGGGAACTTTAGAGACTACGAGCAGTACTTC
>TRBJ2-1|TRBV5-1|TRBD1|.
CASSPTGGAGNNEQFF
TGCGCCAGCAGTCCCACAGGGGGCGCCGGGAACAATGAGCAGTTCTTC
>TRBJ1-6|TRBV2|TRBD1|.
CASSDQGQALHF
TGTGCCAGCAGTGACCAGGGACAGGCCCTCCACTTT
>TRBJ2-7|TRBV28|TRBD2|.
CASSFPGTSGSTPQGDDYEQYF
TGTGCCAGCAGTTTTCCCGGGACTAGCGGGAGTACACCCCAAGGGGACGACTACGAGCAGTACTTC
>TRBJ2-3|TRBV4-1|.|few
CASSQASGGAGPTDTQYF
TGCGCCAGCAGCCAAGCCTCCGGGGGAGCAGGGCCCACAGATACGCAGTATTTT
>TRBJ1-2|TRBV25-1|TRBD1|few
CASSLQGAAGYTF
TGTGCCAGCTCCCTCCAGGGGGCGGCTGGCTACACCTTC
>TRBJ2-1|TRBV7-9|TRBD2|.
CASSLGTSGINEQFF
TGTGCCAGCAGCTTAGGCACTAGCGGGATCAATGAGCAGTTCTTC
>TRBJ1-4|TRBV28|.|few
CASSFWEELFF
TGTGCCAGCAGTTTTTGGGAGGAACTGTTTTTT
>TRBJ2-3|TRBV29-1|.|.
CSVLRSSSTDTQYF
TGCAGCGTTTTGCGGTCTTCCAGCACAGATACGCAGTATTTT
>TRBJ2-5|TRBV9|TRBD2|.
CASSVGPGRETQETQYF
TGTGCCAGCAGCGTAGGGCCCGGGCGGGAGACCCAAGAGACCCAGTACTTC
>TRBJ2-5|TRBV29-1|TRBD2|.
CSVERRGGRRETQYF
TGCAGCGTTGAACGACGGGGGGGGAGACGTGAGACCCAGTACTTC
>TRBJ2-1|TRBV10-3|TRBD2|.
CAISERSSGRFF
TGTGCCATCAGTGAGCGGTCTAGCGGGCGGTTCTTC
>TRBJ2-1|TRBV19|TRBD2|.
CASSMLGLASDEQFF
TGTGCCAGTAGTATGCTCGGACTAGCGTCCGATGAGCAGTTCTTC
>TRBJ2-7|TRBV7-8|.|.
CASSLDNRDTGEQYF
TGTGCCAGCAGCTTAGATAATCGGGATACCGGAGAGCAGTACTTC
>TRBJ1-2|TRBV19|TRBD1|.
CASSLGQGIYGYTF
TGTGCCAGTAGTCTGGGACAGGGAATCTATGGCTACACCTTC
>TRBJ2-3|TRBV10-3|TRBD2|.
CAIAGVGTDTQYF
TGTGCCATAGCGGGGGTGGGTACAGATACGCAGTATTTT
>TRBJ2-3|TRBV10-3|.|.
CAISESSMGTRSTDTQYF
TGTGCCATCAGTGAGTCCTCTATGGGGACTCGGAGCACAGATACGCAGTATTTT
>TRBJ2-7|TRBV11-2|.|.
CASSLFLGLASYEQYF
TGTGCCAGCAGCTTATTCCTTGGACTGGCCTCCTACGAGCAGTACTTC
>TRBJ1-1|TRBV5-6|.|.
CASSLGLHTEAFF
TGTGCCAGCAGCTTAGGACTGCACACTGAAGCTTTCTTT
>TRBJ2-3|TRBV27|TRBD2|.
CASSLDGTSGRTLTYTQYF
TGTGCCAGCAGTTTAGACGGGACTAGCGGGAGGACTCTCACATATACGCAGTATTTT
>TRBJ1-1|TRBV18|TRBD1|.
CASSPPWTGGAVVNTEAFF
TGTGCCAGCTCACCACCGTGGACAGGGGGCGCGGTGGTGAACACTGAAGCTTTCTTT
>TRBJ2-7|TRBV6-5|.|.
CASSRLSGGEQYF
TGTGCCAGCAGTCGCCTCAGCGGAGGGGAGCAGTACTTC
>TRBJ1-1|TRBV6-5|.|.
CASRRTDIMNTEAFF
TGTGCCAGCAGGCGGACAGACATAATGAACACTGAAGCTTTCTTT
>TRBJ2-7|TRBV1|.|once
CIGHEGDYEQYF
TGCATCGGACATGAAGGGGACTACGAGCAGTACTTC
>TRBJ2-3|TRBV9|.|.
CASSLYIGVGTDTQYF
TGTGCCAGCAGCCTTTACATCGGGGTGGGCACAGATACGCAGTATTTT
>TRBJ2-2|TRBV12-3/TRBV12-4|.|few
CASSPQNTGELFF
TGTGCCAGCAGTCCCCAAAACACCGGGGAGCTGTTTTTT
>TRBJ2-2|TRBV25-1|TRBD2|.
CASTSTSGRLFF
TGTGCCAGCACCTCGACTAGCGGGAGGCTGTTTTTT
>TRBJ2-1|TRBV6-1|.|.
CASSEGNYNEQFF
TGTGCCAGCAGTGAGGGCAACTACAATGAGCAGTTCTTC
>TRBJ2-5|TRBV3-1/TRBV3-2|.|.
CASSHNSQETQYF
TGTGCCAGCAGCCATAACAGCCAAGAGACCCAGTACTTC
>TRBJ2-2|TRBV2|TRBD1|.
CASSVPLPDRGSTGELFF
TGTGCCAGCAGCGTACCTTTACCTGACAGGGGGAGCACCGGGGAGCTGTTTTTT
>TRBJ1-5|TRBV28|.|.
CASSLPRQVGQPQHF
TGTGCCAGCAGTTTACCCCGACAGGTGGGACAGCCCCAGCATTTT